These 15 T cell receptor beta chains came from one sample sequenced in a study of shared clonotypes between healthy human individuals. Libraries were prepared by immunoSEQ multiplex PCR; TCRdb keeps only in-frame clonotypes and omits some of them. This sample has approximately 640,000 clones, with around 72% found just once. Sequencing used memory CD4+ T cells sorted from blood. Subset reported: CD45RA-negative fraction. Receptors originate from a woman in her 30s in good health.

The J gene is TRBJ2-5, the V gene TRBV7-9; 8 bases are shared with TRBD1. Germline trimming cut 5 bases from V and 5 bases from J; bases unmatched to any gene: 7. Per germline, CDR1 SEHNR and CDR2 FQNEAQ (reference sequence). The CDR3 contains 14 residues. The CDR3 reads CASSVGQGGETQYF. The CDR3 nucleotides read TGTGCCAGCAGCGTTGGACAGGGAGGCGAGACCCAGTACTTC.

This clone was detected only a few times. This chain joins TRBV4-1 and TRBJ1-5, with D hard to call. The CDR3 sequence is 13 residues long. Germline V gene sequence: CDR1 MGHRA, CDR2 YSYEKL. Trimming took off 3 bases at V and 14 bases at J, with 17 bases between the two ends. The CDR3 reads CASSQTPGRAKHF. The CDR3 DNA reads as TGCGCCAGCAGCCAGACACCCGGGAGAGCGAAGCATTTT.

A remark on this clone: In the same sample, other DNA sequences code for this CDR3. This chain connects TRBV10-1 to TRBJ2-7; 10 bases map to TRBD1. Germline V gene sequence: CDR1 WNHNN, CDR2 SYGVQD (reference sequence). The trim removed 0 bases at V and 2 bases at J, leaving 1 base unmatched. The CDR3 length is 15 residues. CDR3 protein: CASSESGQGTYEQYF. CDR3 nucleotides: TGCGCCAGCAGTGAGTCGGGACAGGGGACCTACGAGCAGTACTTC.

V gene TRBV28 combines with J gene TRBJ1-2, with no clear D. Germline CDR1 MDHEN, CDR2 SYDVKM. Trimming left V 3 bases short and J 2 bases short, with 7 bases between. This CDR3 region has 13 residues. The CDR3 here is CASSLAGNYGYTF. The CDR3 DNA follows: TGTGCCAGCAGTTTGGCAGGAAACTATGGCTACACCTTC.

This clone appeared many times. V is TRBV5-4 and J is TRBJ2-1; TRBD2 agrees at 10 bases. Germline V gene data show CDR1 as SGHNT and CDR2 as YYREEE (reference sequence). After removal of 3 bases from V and 8 bases from J, the junction contained 5 bases not matched to a gene. The CDR3 length is 14 residues. The CDR3 DNA follows: TGTGCCAGCAGCTCACTAGCGGGGTTGGATGAGCAGTTCTTC. Its translation is CASSSLAGLDEQFF.

The CDR3, as DNA: TGTGCCAGCAGCCAGCGGGAGAGGGAGACCCAGTACTTC. Amino acid sequence: CASSQRERETQYF. V and J are TRBV7-6 and TRBJ2-5; 8 bases agree with TRBD2. Germline V lookup: CDR1 SGHVS, CDR2 FNYEAQ. The CDR3 loop spans 13 amino acids. The J segment lost 5 bases and the V segment lost 5 bases, leaving 4 bases of the junction unmatched.

This chain links TRBV27 with TRBJ1-2, with D maybe TRBD1 (5 bases). The CDR3 consists of 19 residues. The germline gives CDR1 MNHEY, CDR2 SMNVEV (reference sequence). V shed 8 bases and J shed 4 bases, with 32 bases lying between them. The CDR3 here is CASGVPHYSVGGARYGYTF. The CDR3, as DNA: TGTGCCAGCGGGGTGCCTCATTACAGTGTGGGAGGGGCGCGCTATGGCTACACCTTC.

The V gene is TRBV28, the J gene TRBJ1-5; 7 positions match TRBD1. V shed 1 base, J shed 10 bases, and the junction held 1 base outside the gene matches. Per germline, CDR1 MDHEN and CDR2 SYDVKM. The CDR3 extends over 12 amino acids. In DNA form, the CDR3 reads TGTGCCAGCAGTTTATACAGGGGTCCCCAGCATTTT. Translating gives CASSLYRGPQHF.

V usage is TRBV14 and J usage is TRBJ1-3; tentatively, D is TRBD1 (5 bases). The CDR3 contains 15 residues. The V end was cut by 0 bases, the J end by 4 bases, with 10 bases between. The germline V gene encodes CDR1 SGHDN and CDR2 FVKESK. CDR3 DNA sequence: TGTGCCAGCAGCCAAGATCGGGGACTGGGAAACACCATATATTTT. Translation: CASSQDRGLGNTIYF.

This clone was counted once. V is TRBV4-2 and J is TRBJ1-2, with a tentative D call TRBD1 (6 bases). The CDR3 runs 15 residues. Germline CDR1 and CDR2: LGHNA and YNFKEQ. Trimming removed 1 base from V and 7 bases from J, with 16 bases in between. CDR3 loop: CASSQAGEGGFGYTF. CDR3 nucleotides: TGTGCCAGCAGCCAAGCCGGGGAAGGGGGGTTTGGCTACACCTTC.

This clone was recorded a few times. Other DNA sequences in the sample encode the same CDR3. The rearrangement uses TRBV5-1 and TRBJ1-1, with TRBD1 identical over 7 bases. Per germline, CDR1 SGHRS and CDR2 YFSETQ. This CDR3 has 13 amino acids. Trimming at V came to 3 bases and at J to 5 bases, leaving 4 bases not matched to a gene. This CDR3 is CASSSGQVTEAFF. The CDR3 coding sequence is TGCGCCAGCAGCTCTGGACAGGTGACTGAAGCTTTCTTT.

This clone came up a few times. The genes are TRBV27 and TRBJ2-7, with 13 bases matching TRBD2. Germline values: CDR1 MNHEY, CDR2 SMNVEV (reference sequence). V was clipped by 6 bases and J by 8 bases; unmatched bases: 19. This CDR3 is built from 18 residues. This CDR3 is CASRHSGLAGNRNVKQYF. DNA for the CDR3: TGTGCCAGCAGGCACTCGGGACTAGCGGGAAACAGAAACGTGAAGCAGTACTTC.

This clone was seen a single time. The chain uses TRBV25-1 and TRBJ2-7; D unclear. Deletions cut 4 bases from V and 3 bases from J, with 13 bases between. Germline CDR1 and CDR2: MGHDK and SYGVNS. The CDR3 totals 14 residues. This CDR3 is CASSAIGRNYEQYF. The CDR3 nucleotides read TGTGCCAGCAGTGCGATTGGCAGAAACTACGAGCAGTACTTC.

The chain recombines TRBV29-1 with TRBJ2-4; TRBD1 matches 11 bases. The ends lost 6 bases at V and 5 bases at J; junction bases unmatched: 6. Looked up from germline, CDR1 is SQVTM and CDR2 is ANQGSEA. The CDR3 runs 14 residues. This chain's CDR3 is CSVGQGARENIQYF. CDR3 nucleotide sequence: TGCAGCGTCGGACAGGGGGCGCGGGAAAACATTCAGTACTTC.

This clone was found a few times. V gene TRBV2 combines with J gene TRBJ1-1, with TRBD1 identical over 8 bases. This CDR3 spans 15 amino acids. Trimming removed 5 bases from V and 4 bases from J; junction bases left unmatched: 9. Germline CDR1 reads SNHLY; CDR2 reads FYNNEI. The CDR3 coding sequence is TGTGCCAGCAGTCCTCGGACAGGGTTGGCCACTGAAGCTTTCTTT. It specifies CASSPRTGLATEAFF.